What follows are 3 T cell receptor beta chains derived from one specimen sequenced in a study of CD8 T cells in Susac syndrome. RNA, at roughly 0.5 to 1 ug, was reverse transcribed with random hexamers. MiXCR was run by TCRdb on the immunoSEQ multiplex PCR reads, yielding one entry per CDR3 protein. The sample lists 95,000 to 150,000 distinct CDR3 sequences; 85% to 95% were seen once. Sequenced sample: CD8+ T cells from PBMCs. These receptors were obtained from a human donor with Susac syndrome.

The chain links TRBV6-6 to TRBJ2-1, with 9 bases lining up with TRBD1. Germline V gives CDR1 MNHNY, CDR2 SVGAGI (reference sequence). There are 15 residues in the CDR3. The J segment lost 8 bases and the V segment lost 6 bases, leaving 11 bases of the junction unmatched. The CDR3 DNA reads TGTGCCAGCAGGCCTGGGACAGGGCCACCCGATGAGCAGTTCTTC. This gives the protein CASRPGTGPPDEQFF.

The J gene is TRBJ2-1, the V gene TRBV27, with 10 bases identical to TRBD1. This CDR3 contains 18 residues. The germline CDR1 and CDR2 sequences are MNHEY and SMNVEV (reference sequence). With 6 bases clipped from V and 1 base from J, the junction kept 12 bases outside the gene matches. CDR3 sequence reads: CASSPIPGQGSSYNEQFF. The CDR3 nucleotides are TGTGCCAGCAGCCCCATTCCGGGACAGGGGAGTTCCTACAATGAGCAGTTCTTC.

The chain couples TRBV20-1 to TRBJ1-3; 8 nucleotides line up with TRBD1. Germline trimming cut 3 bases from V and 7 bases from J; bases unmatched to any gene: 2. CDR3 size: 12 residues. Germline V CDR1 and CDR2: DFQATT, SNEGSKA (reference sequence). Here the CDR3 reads CSASTGGNTIYF. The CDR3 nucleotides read TGCAGTGCTAGTACAGGGGGTAACACCATATATTTT.